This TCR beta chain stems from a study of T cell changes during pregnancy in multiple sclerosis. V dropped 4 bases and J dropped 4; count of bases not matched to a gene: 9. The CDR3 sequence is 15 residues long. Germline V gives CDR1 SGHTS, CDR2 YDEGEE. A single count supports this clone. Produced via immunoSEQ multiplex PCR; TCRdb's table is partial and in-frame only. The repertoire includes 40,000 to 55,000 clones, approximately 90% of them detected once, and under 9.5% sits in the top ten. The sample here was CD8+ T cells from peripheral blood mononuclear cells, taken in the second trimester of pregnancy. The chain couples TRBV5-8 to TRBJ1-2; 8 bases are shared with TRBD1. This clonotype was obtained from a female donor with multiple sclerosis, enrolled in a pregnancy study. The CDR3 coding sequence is TGTGCCAGCAGCCCAGCAGGGGGCGTCAGCTATGGCTACACCTTC. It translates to CASSPAGGVSYGYTF. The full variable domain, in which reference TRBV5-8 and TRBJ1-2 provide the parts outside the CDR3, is EAGVTQSPTHLIKTRGQQATLRCSPISGHTSVYWYQQALGLGLQFLLWYDEGEERNRGNFPPRFSGRQFPNYSSELNVNALELEDSALYLCASSPAGGVSYGYTFGSGTRLTVV.